This T cell receptor beta chain was sequenced during a study of T cell clonotyping in hematopoietic cell transplantation. Points on this clone: The target antigen is unknown.

Study findings and constraints: Recipient TCR diversity dropped after transplant; expanded clonotypes rose from day 30 to 180. Graft donor and pretransplant recipient Inverse Simpson Index values predicted broader posttransplant TCR diversity. At the given depth, recipient repertoires were over 97% de novo clonotypes.

The assay was immunoSEQ multiplex PCR, and TCRdb's table has in-frame clones only and misses some. The table shows 10,000 to 15,000 clones, with 75% to 95% occurring only once. This CDR3 is built from 11 residues. Trimming pared 6 bases from V and 3 bases from J, leaving 8 bases between. Looked up from germline, CDR1 is DFQATT and CDR2 is SNEGSKA (reference sequence). The sequenced material came from peripheral blood mononuclear cells. The sequence was obtained from a man aged 25 to 45 in good health. Some clones in this sample may be carry-over from other donors' samples. The gene calls are TRBV20-1 and TRBJ1-1; no firm D call. CDR3 region: CSATIYTEAFF. The CDR3 DNA is TGCAGTGCCACAATATACACTGAAGCTTTCTTT.